A single sample is the source of the 17 T cell receptor beta chains below, sequenced in a study of blood T cell repertoires in COVID-19. Generated by immunoSEQ multiplex PCR, the TCRdb table keeps only in-frame clones and is missing some. The repertoire holds about 11,000 clones, with 80% to 90% as singletons. Sequenced material: peripheral blood. All receptors come from a human donor in a cohort sampled during active COVID-19.

In this sample, this clone turned up a few times. CDR3 DNA: TGTGCCAGCAGTGATTTAGGGGCAGGCTCCGGGGAGCTGTTTTTT. It yields the protein CASSDLGAGSGELFF. This chain links TRBV2 with TRBJ2-2; perhaps TRBD1 as D (5 bases). Trimming stripped 3 bases from V and 6 bases from J, with 14 bases between. Germline V gene sequence: CDR1 SNHLY, CDR2 FYNNEI. The CDR3 contains 15 residues.

The chain joins TRBV10-1 to TRBJ1-1, with 8 bases that match TRBD1. The CDR3 runs to 13 residues. The germline V gene has CDR1 WNHNN and CDR2 SYGVQD (reference sequence). V lost 6 bases to trimming and J lost 1 base; unmatched junction nucleotides: 1. DNA of the CDR3: TGCGCCAGCAGGGACAGGGCGAACACTGAAGCTTTCTTT. Protein: CASRDRANTEAFF.

V usage is TRBV7-9 and J usage is TRBJ2-7; D gene unclear. This CDR3 has 16 amino acids. V dropped 4 bases and J dropped 0 bases, with 16 bases sitting between them. Germline V lookup: CDR1 SEHNR, CDR2 FQNEAQ (reference sequence). CDR3: CASSSPTQESSYEQYF. The CDR3, as DNA: TGTGCCAGCAGCTCCCCCACCCAGGAATCCTCCTACGAGCAGTACTTC.

The chain links TRBV29-1 to TRBJ2-2, with TRBD1 matching over 8 bases. The V and J ends lost 7 bases and 7 bases, in that order; junction bases with no gene match: 8. Germline CDR1 reads SQVTM; CDR2 reads ANQGSEA. The CDR3 contains 13 residues. CDR3 residues: CSGTRGPVGELFF. In DNA, the CDR3 is TGCAGCGGTACCAGGGGGCCGGTCGGGGAGCTGTTTTTT.

The gene calls are TRBV7-2 and TRBJ1-5, with TRBD1 as a possible D gene (5 bases). V was pared by 5 bases and J by 1 base, with 18 bases between. This CDR3 has 17 amino acids. The V gene's germline CDR1 is SGHTA and CDR2 FQGNSA. CDR3 nucleotide sequence: TGTGCCAGCAGCGCCCCCTCGGGGGTTGGGAGCAATCAGCCCCAGCATTTT. This codes for CASSAPSGVGSNQPQHF.

This chain connects TRBV5-4 to TRBJ2-7; 12 bases align to TRBD2. After removal of 4 bases from V and 5 bases from J, the junction contained 10 bases not matched to a gene. Germline V CDR1 and CDR2: SGHNT, YYREEE (reference sequence). The CDR3 is 16 residues long. The CDR3 loop reads CASSNPTSGSTHEQYF. In DNA form, the CDR3 reads TGTGCCAGCAGCAACCCGACTAGCGGGAGCACCCACGAGCAGTACTTC.

The V and J genes are TRBV5-1 and TRBJ2-1; 7 nucleotides align to TRBD2. Unmatched junction bases numbered 11, after V lost 3 bases and J lost 2 bases. The CDR3 is made up of 17 amino acids. Germline CDR1 SGHRS, CDR2 YFSETQ. The CDR3 bases are TGCGCCAGCAGCTACCTGACTAGCCAGGGCGCCTACAATGAGCAGTTCTTC. It yields the protein CASSYLTSQGAYNEQFF.

V is TRBV28 and J is TRBJ1-1; 7 bases are shared with TRBD1. V trimming: 6 bases; J trimming: 4 bases; junction bases outside the gene matches: 14. This CDR3 contains 16 residues. CDR1 is MDHEN, CDR2 SYDVKM, per germline. CDR3 region: CASRGTYRAGGTEAFF. The CDR3 region has the DNA TGTGCCAGCAGGGGAACCTACAGGGCAGGGGGCACTGAAGCTTTCTTT.

V is TRBV6-2 or TRBV6-3 and J is TRBJ2-3; 7 bases align to TRBD2. After removal of 5 bases from V and 5 bases from J, the junction contained 7 bases not matched to a gene. The CDR3 is made up of 14 amino acids. The germline V gene encodes CDR1 MNHEY and CDR2 SVGEGT. The CDR3 DNA is TGTGCCAGCAGTCTCGGACTAGTTGGAGATACGCAGTATTTT. It is translated as CASSLGLVGDTQYF.

The J gene is TRBJ2-7, the V gene TRBV2, with 11 bases that match TRBD1. Germline values: CDR1 SNHLY, CDR2 FYNNEI. J was trimmed by 7 bases and V by 7 bases; bases with no gene match: 12. The CDR3 consists of 15 residues. CDR3 sequence (DNA): TGTGCCAGCAAGGAGACGGGACAGGGGGTTAGAGAGCAGTACTTC. Its translation: CASKETGQGVREQYF.

V and J are TRBV6-6 and TRBJ2-1; D possibly corresponds to TRBD1 (6 bases). CDR3 length: 13 amino acids. V was shortened by 2 bases and J by 4 bases, with 6 bases between the two germline ends. The germline gives CDR1 MNHNY, CDR2 SVGAGI (reference sequence). As DNA, the CDR3 is TGTGCCAGCAGTTACCAGGGGTACAATGAGCAGTTCTTC. Its protein is CASSYQGYNEQFF.

The chain recombines TRBV19 with TRBJ2-3; tentative D call: TRBD1 (5 bases). CDR3 length equals 16 residues. V was clipped by 3 bases and J by 1 base, with 14 bases between them. Germline V gene sequence: CDR1 LNHDA, CDR2 SQIVND (reference sequence). The CDR3 region has the DNA TGTGCCAGTAGTATGGATGGAAGGGGCGGCACAGATACGCAGTATTTT. Its translation: CASSMDGRGGTDTQYF.

The genes are TRBV19 and TRBJ2-5; 7 bases are a match to TRBD1. J lost 5 bases, V lost 5 bases, and 8 bases had no gene match. The germline V gene has CDR1 LNHDA and CDR2 SQIVND (reference sequence). The CDR3 is made up of 14 amino acids. The CDR3 DNA sequence: TGTGCCAGTAGTCCGCGACAGGGCCGGGAGACCCAGTACTTC. Residues: CASSPRQGRETQYF.

This clone appeared a single time. The V gene is TRBV2, the J gene TRBJ1-2, with 8 bases that match TRBD1. Germline V gene data show CDR1 as SNHLY and CDR2 as FYNNEI. With 6 bases clipped from V and 3 bases from J, the junction kept 3 bases outside the gene matches. The CDR3 contains 13 residues. CDR3 region: CASSLTGDYGYTF. The DNA for the CDR3 is TGTGCCAGCAGCTTGACAGGGGACTATGGCTACACCTTC.

The CDR3 bases are TGTGCCAGCAGCCAAGAACTAGCGGGAGGAGGGCCAGATACGCAGTATTTT. Translation gives CASSQELAGGGPDTQYF. V usage is TRBV3-1 (or the pseudogene TRBV3-2) and J usage is TRBJ2-3, with 12 positions matching TRBD2. The CDR3 sequence is 17 residues long. J was trimmed by 4 bases and V by 0 bases; bases with no gene match: 5. Germline loops: CDR1 LGHDT, CDR2 YNNKEL (reference sequence).

The chain carries TRBV19 and TRBJ1-6, with D tentatively TRBD1 (6 bases). Germline loops: CDR1 LNHDA, CDR2 SQIVND (reference sequence). The CDR3 loop spans 15 amino acids. Trimming left V 8 bases short and J 9 bases short, with 20 bases between. The CDR3 nucleotides read TGTGCCAGTGGGCCCACAACGGACAGTTCTTCACCCCTCCACTTT. It codes for CASGPTTDSSSPLHF.

This rearrangement joins TRBV5-1 to TRBJ2-2; no reliable D call. Trimming cost V 0 bases and J 4 bases, with 10 bases left between them. The length of the CDR3 is 15 residues. Germline V gives CDR1 SGHRS, CDR2 YFSETQ. CDR3 DNA sequence: TGCGCCAGCAGCTTGGGTACATTTCCCACCGGGGAGCTGTTTTTT. Translating gives CASSLGTFPTGELFF. Together with reference TRBV5-1 and TRBJ2-2, the CDR3 gives the full variable domain: KAGVTQTPRYLIKTRGQQVTLSCSPISGHRSVSWYQQTPGQGLQFLFEYFSETQRNKGNFPGRFSGRQFSNSRSEMNVSTLELGDSALYLCASSLGTFPTGELFFGEGSRLTVL.